Listed below are T cell receptor beta chains from one sample, sequenced in a study of identical twins. TCRdb passed the 5' RACE reads through MiXCR, listing each CDR3 protein once. Of a few hundred thousand distinct CDR3 sequences in the sample, approximately 10% were seen once. The sequenced material came from naive T cells sorted from blood. The receptor set was obtained from a woman aged 45-65 years in good health. Each CDR3 is given without its conserved first and last residue.

v_call,cdr3_aa
TRBV7-9,ASSAQGNGNTEAF
TRBV20-1,SARVGSITGELF
TRBV3-1,ASSQEDRRGNIQY
TRBV15,ATSRGWTANTEAF
TRBV6-5,ASSYVGIQETQY
TRBV20-1,SAPFSGKSSYEQY
TRBV11-2,ASSLDLYEQY
TRBV24-1,ATSERGYGYT
TRBV5-1,ASSLALAGDYNEQF
TRBV5-1,ASSLVLSGKGETQY
TRBV18,ASSPPGAEKETQY
TRBV11-3,ASSLGGFGGHNEQF
TRBV10-3,AISAGQGNIQY
TRBV20-1,SALRARGTDTQY
TRBV5-1,ASSPQGAYGYT
TRBV4-1,ASSQDTGARTDTQY
TRBV7-9,ASSTQAGGHNEQF
TRBV20-1,SAARLAGGSSLSADTQY
TRBV27,ASSLTWDSPYEQY
TRBV7-9,ASSIWTGRLNEKLF
TRBV5-1,ASSLERTAGNTIY
TRBV14,ASSQWAGSNTGELF
TRBV5-5,ASSWDIHHEQY
TRBV12-3/TRBV12-4,ASSFPNSPLH
TRBV7-9,ASSSRRGASYEQY
TRBV7-6,ASSSVSGEQY
TRBV14,ASSDPVSDEQY
TRBV9,ASSVEAGLIYEQY
TRBV28,SSQGTSEQY
TRBV7-3,ASSLPLLAESSYNEQF
TRBV20-1,SARSTGAVNGYT
TRBV4-1,ASTGLAGGDTGELF
TRBV2,ASVSSGSTGELF
TRBV15,ATSRDRFSGNTIY
TRBV10-2,ASSNGAFNEQF
TRBV20-1,SARVLLSGVWDEQF
TRBV4-1,ASSQTLQETQY
TRBV18,ASSPRGPPQETQY
TRBV10-3,AISDPTGLIAEAF
TRBV4-1,ASSQEEGLHTEAF
TRBV12-3/TRBV12-4,ATTEGGETQY
TRBV12-3/TRBV12-4,ASSLGRPQGEQY
TRBV11-3,ASSVETLSTDTQY
TRBV29-1,SDTGTRVGAF
TRBV6-5,ASSYSVRLAGDYNEQF
TRBV27,ASSLVGGYSRKTQY
TRBV2,GGVELAVSLTGYNEQF
TRBV29-1,SVGTGKGQPQH
TRBV12-3/TRBV12-4,ASTTGLIYEQY
TRBV5-1,ASSPRQGARETQY
TRBV7-2,ASSPGVNKAF
TRBV20-1,STRDLPGGEQF
TRBV14,ASSQDAGFRETQY
TRBV7-9,ASSLPPGALPGANVLT
TRBV7-9,ASPPNTGELF